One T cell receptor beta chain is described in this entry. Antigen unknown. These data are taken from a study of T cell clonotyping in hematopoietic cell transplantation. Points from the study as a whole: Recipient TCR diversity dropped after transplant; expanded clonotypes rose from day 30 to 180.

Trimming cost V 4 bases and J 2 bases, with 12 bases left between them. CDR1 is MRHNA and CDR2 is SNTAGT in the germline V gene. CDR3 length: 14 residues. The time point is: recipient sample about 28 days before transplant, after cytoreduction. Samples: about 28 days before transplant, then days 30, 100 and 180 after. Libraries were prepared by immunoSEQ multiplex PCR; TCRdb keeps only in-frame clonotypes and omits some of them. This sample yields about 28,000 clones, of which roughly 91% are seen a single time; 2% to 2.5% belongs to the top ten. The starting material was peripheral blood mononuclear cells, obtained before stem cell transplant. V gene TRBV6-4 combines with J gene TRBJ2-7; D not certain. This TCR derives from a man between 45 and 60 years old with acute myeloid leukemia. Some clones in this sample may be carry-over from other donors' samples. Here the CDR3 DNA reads TGTGCCAGCAGTGCCGAACTGGGCGCCTACGAGCAGTACTTC. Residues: CASSAELGAYEQYF.